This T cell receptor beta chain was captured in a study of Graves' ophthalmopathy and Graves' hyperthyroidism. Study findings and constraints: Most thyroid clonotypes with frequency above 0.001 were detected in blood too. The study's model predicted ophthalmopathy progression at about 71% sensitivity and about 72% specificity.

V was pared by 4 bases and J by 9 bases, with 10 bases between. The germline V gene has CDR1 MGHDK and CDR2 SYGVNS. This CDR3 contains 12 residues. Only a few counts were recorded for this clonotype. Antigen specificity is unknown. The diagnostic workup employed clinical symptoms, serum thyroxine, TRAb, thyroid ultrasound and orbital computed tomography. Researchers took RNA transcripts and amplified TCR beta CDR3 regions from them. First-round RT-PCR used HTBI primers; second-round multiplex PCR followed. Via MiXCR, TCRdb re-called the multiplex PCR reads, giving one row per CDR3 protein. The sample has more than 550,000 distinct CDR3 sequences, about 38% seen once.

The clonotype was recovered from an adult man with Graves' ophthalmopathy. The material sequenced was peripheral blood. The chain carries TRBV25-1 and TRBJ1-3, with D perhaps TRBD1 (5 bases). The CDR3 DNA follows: TGTGCCAGCAGTGCCGGACAAGGCACCATATATTTT. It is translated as CASSAGQGTIYF.